These T cell receptor beta chains were read from a single sample in a study of shared clonotypes between healthy human individuals. Assay: immunoSEQ multiplex PCR; the TCRdb copy retains only in-frame clones and omits some. The data hold some 550,000 clones, with 97% observed a single time. Sample: naive CD4+ T cells sorted from blood. The source is a woman in her twenties or thirties in good health. The CDR3 runs from the conserved cysteine through the conserved F or W. The D gene is left open where the match is weak. Size tells how often a clone was seen (once, few, many) or the class of an expanded clone, and some rows leave it out.

clone_size,v_call,j_call,d_call,cdr3_nt,cdr3_aa
once,TRBV7-9,TRBJ2-1,-,TGTGCCAGCAGCCCAAAGCTAGGCCAGGTCACCTACAATGAGCAGTTCTTC,CASSPKLGQVTYNEQFF
-,TRBV5-4,TRBJ2-1,TRBD2,TGTGCCAGCAGCTTGGAGCGGGAGCTACATGAGCAGTTCTTC,CASSLERELHEQFF
-,TRBV25-1,TRBJ1-6,TRBD1,TGTGCCAGCACGAGGGCAGGGGGTTCCTATAATTCACCCCTCCACTTT,CASTRAGGSYNSPLHF
-,TRBV19,TRBJ2-2,-,TGTGCCAGTAACCCGACAGGGAACACCGGGGAGCTGTTTTTT,CASNPTGNTGELFF
-,TRBV7-2,TRBJ1-2,-,TGTGCCAGCAGCTTAGTGGTCGGTGGCTACACCTTC,CASSLVVGGYTF
-,TRBV18,TRBJ1-5,-,TGTGCCAGCTCACCGAGAGGGCAAAATCAGCCCCAGCATTTT,CASSPRGQNQPQHF
once,TRBV11-2,TRBJ2-7,-,TGTGCCAGCAGTTCTATAGTAAGATCTCGTTACGAGCAGTACTTC,CASSSIVRSRYEQYF
-,TRBV28,TRBJ2-1,-,TGTGCCAGCATCCCAGACCGGGCATTGTGGGCTGAGCAGTTCTTC,CASIPDRALWAEQFF
-,TRBV7-9,TRBJ1-1,-,TGTGCCAGCAGCCCCGGGGGGACATGGACTGAAGCTTTCTTT,CASSPGGTWTEAFF
-,TRBV25-1,TRBJ2-7,TRBD1,TGTGCCAGCAGTGAACATCCCGGGACAGGCCTCTCCTACGAGCAGTACTTC,CASSEHPGTGLSYEQYF
-,TRBV18,TRBJ2-1,TRBD2,TGTGCCAGCTCACCACCGGGACTAGCGGGAGTGTACGATGAGCAGTTCTTC,CASSPPGLAGVYDEQFF
-,TRBV29-1,TRBJ2-5,TRBD1,TGCAGCGTGAATTACAGGGGACCGGGGACCCAGTACTTC,CSVNYRGPGTQYF
-,TRBV18,TRBJ2-2,-,TGTGCCAGCTCACCGGTGGAGATGAACACCGGGGAGCTGTTTTTT,CASSPVEMNTGELFF
-,TRBV7-2,TRBJ2-7,-,TGTGCCAGCAGCTTGGTCAATACTTACGAGCAGTACTTC,CASSLVNTYEQYF
-,TRBV18,TRBJ2-3,TRBD2,TGTGCCAGCTCACCATGGCTAGCGGTTGGCACAGATACGCAGTATTTT,CASSPWLAVGTDTQYF
-,TRBV15,TRBJ2-7,TRBD2,TGTGCCACCAGCAGGGGGGGGTCGGCACAGACATTCTACGAGCAGTACTTC,CATSRGGSAQTFYEQYF
-,TRBV5-6,TRBJ2-1,-,TGTGCCAGCAGCTTCTACAATGAGCAGTTCTTC,CASSFYNEQFF
-,TRBV5-1,TRBJ2-7,-,TGCGCCAGCAGCATGGACGTTGGTGCAGGGATAGTCGAGCAGTACTTC,CASSMDVGAGIVEQYF
-,TRBV5-1,TRBJ2-7,TRBD2,TGCGCCAGCAGCTTGCATTCTAGCGGGAGGGCCTACGAGCAGTACTTC,CASSLHSSGRAYEQYF
-,TRBV19,TRBJ1-1,-,TGTGCCAGTAGTCCTTTCATGTCCACTGAAGCTTTCTTT,CASSPFMSTEAFF
once,TRBV28,TRBJ1-4,-,TGTGCCAGAGGTAAGGGGGAGTTTAAAGAAAAACTGTTTTTT,CARGKGEFKEKLFF
-,TRBV6-1,TRBJ1-5,-,TGTGCCAGCACTATAGACAACTATAGCAATCAGCCCCAGCATTTT,CASTIDNYSNQPQHF
-,TRBV27,TRBJ1-5,-,TGTGCCAGCAGTGTGCAAGGCAATCAGCCCCAGCATTTT,CASSVQGNQPQHF
-,TRBV6-4,TRBJ2-3,-,TGTGCCAGCAGTGACTCGGGGTACCAAAGCCTCCGACAAGGGTTCACAGATACGCAGTATTTT,CASSDSGYQSLRQGFTDTQYF
-,TRBV6-5,TRBJ2-7,TRBD1,TGTGCCAGCAGTTACTCCGGGACAGGGTCTTACGAGCAGTACTTC,CASSYSGTGSYEQYF
-,TRBV7-9,TRBJ1-1,-,TGTGCCAGCAGCTTAGCATTTGAAGCTTTCTTT,CASSLAFEAFF
once,TRBV6-5,TRBJ1-3,-,TGTGCCAGCAGTTACGGCACACTAAACTCTGGAAACACCATATATTTT,CASSYGTLNSGNTIYF
-,TRBV19,TRBJ2-7,TRBD2,TGTGCCAGTAGTACCCCTGGACTAGCGGGAGCATCCTACGAGCAGTACTTC,CASSTPGLAGASYEQYF
-,TRBV19,TRBJ1-2,-,TGTGCCAGTAGGCCAATAGGTGGGGGATCGTATGGCTACACCTTC,CASRPIGGGSYGYTF
-,TRBV18,TRBJ2-2,-,TGTGCCAGCTCACCAGTTCAGGGGCTTGAAAACACCGGGGAGCTGTTTTTT,CASSPVQGLENTGELFF
-,TRBV13,TRBJ2-7,TRBD1,TGTGCCAGCAGCTGGGACAGGCCAACCTACGAGCAGTACTTC,CASSWDRPTYEQYF
-,TRBV4-1,TRBJ2-3,TRBD2,TGCGCCAGCAGCCGGACTAGAACAGATACGCAGTATTTT,CASSRTRTDTQYF
-,TRBV7-6,TRBJ2-7,-,TGTGCCAGCAGCTTAGATGGGCGGGGTGGCTCCTACGAGCAGTACTTC,CASSLDGRGGSYEQYF